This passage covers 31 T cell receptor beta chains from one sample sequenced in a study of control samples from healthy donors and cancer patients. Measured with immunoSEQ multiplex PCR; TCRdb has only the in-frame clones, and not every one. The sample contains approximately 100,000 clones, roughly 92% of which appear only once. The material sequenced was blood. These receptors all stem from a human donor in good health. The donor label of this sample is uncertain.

The CDR3 reads CASSQGGNQPQHF. As DNA, the CDR3 is TGCGCCAGCAGTCAGGGCGGCAATCAGCCCCAGCATTTT. The chain uses TRBV10-2 and TRBJ1-5; perhaps TRBD1 as D (5 bases). The germline gives CDR1 WSHSY, CDR2 SAAADI. CDR3 size: 13 residues. Trimming left V 5 bases short and J 2 bases short, with 7 bases between.

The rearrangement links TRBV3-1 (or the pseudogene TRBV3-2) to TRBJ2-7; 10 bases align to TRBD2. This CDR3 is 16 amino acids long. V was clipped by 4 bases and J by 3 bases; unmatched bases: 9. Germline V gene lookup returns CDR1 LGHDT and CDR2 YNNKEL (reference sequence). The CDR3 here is CASSRSPSGGFYEQYF. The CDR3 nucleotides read TGTGCCAGCAGCCGTTCCCCTAGCGGGGGATTCTACGAGCAGTACTTC.

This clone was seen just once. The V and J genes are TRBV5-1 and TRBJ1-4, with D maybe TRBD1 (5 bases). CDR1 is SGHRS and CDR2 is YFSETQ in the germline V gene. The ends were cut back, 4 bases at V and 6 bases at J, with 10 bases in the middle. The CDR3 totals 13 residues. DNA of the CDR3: TGCGCCAGCAGCGTCCAGGGCCATGAAAAACTGTTTTTT. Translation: CASSVQGHEKLFF.

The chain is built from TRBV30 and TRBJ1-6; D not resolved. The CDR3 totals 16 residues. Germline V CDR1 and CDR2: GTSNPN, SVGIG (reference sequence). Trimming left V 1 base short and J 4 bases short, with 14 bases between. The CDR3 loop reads CAWSGEGRIYNSPLHF. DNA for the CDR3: TGTGCCTGGAGTGGGGAAGGACGGATTTATAATTCACCCCTCCACTTT.

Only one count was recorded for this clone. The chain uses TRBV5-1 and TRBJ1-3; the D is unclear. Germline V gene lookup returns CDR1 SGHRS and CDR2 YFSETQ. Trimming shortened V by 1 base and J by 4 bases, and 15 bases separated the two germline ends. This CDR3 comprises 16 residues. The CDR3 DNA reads TGCGCCAGCAGCTTGAATCGAGAGGTTAGGGGAAACACCATATATTTT. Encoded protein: CASSLNREVRGNTIYF.

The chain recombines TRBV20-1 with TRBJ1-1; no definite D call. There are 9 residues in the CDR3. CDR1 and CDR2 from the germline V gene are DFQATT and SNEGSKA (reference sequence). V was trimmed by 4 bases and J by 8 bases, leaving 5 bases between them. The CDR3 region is CSANGEAFF. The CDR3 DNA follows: TGCAGTGCTAACGGAGAAGCTTTCTTT.

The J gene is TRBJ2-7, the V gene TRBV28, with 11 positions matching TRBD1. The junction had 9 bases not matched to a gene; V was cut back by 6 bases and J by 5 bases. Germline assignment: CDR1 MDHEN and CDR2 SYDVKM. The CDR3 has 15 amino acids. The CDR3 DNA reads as TGTGCCAGCAGATACGGGACAGGGGGAAGAAACGAGCAGTACTTC. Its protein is CASRYGTGGRNEQYF.

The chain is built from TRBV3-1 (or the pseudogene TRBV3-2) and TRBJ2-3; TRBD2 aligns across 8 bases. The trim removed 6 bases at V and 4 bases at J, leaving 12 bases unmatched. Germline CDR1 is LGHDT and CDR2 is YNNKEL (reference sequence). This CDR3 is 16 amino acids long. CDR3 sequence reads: CASSGGSGGPPDTQYF. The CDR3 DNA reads TGTGCCAGCAGTGGCGGTTCGGGGGGGCCTCCAGATACGCAGTATTTT.

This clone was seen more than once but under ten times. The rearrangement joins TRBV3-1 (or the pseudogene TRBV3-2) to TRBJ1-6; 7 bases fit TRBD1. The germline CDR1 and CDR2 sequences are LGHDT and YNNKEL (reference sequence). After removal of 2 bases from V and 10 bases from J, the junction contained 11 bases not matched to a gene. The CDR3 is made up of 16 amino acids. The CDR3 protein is CASSQTQTGWNSPLHF. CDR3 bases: TGTGCCAGCAGCCAAACTCAGACAGGGTGGAACTCACCCCTCCACTTT.

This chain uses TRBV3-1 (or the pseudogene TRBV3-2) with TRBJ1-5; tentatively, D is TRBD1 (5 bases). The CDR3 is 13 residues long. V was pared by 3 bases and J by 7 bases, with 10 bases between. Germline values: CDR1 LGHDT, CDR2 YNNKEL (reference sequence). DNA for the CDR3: TGTGCCAGCAGCCAGTCCGGGGGACAGCCCCAGCATTTT. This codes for CASSQSGGQPQHF.

The CDR3 is CASSQRGLTSEQYF. CDR3 in DNA: TGCGCCAGCAGCCAACGGGGACTCACGAGCGAGCAGTACTTC. V gene TRBV4-1 combines with J gene TRBJ2-7; D may be TRBD2 (6 bases). V was cut by 2 bases and J by 6 bases, with 14 bases left in between. CDR3 length: 14 amino acids. The V gene's germline CDR1 is MGHRA and CDR2 YSYEKL.

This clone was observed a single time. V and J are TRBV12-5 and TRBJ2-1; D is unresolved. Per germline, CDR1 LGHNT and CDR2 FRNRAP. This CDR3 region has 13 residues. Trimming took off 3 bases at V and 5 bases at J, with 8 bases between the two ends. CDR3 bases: TGTGCTAGTGGTTTTGGGGTAAACAATGAGCAGTTCTTC. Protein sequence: CASGFGVNNEQFF.

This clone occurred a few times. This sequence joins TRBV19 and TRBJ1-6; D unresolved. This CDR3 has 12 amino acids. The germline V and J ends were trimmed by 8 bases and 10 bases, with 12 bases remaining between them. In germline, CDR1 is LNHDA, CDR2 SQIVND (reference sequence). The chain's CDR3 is CASGFVQSPLHF. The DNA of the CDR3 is TGTGCCAGTGGGTTCGTTCAATCACCCCTCCACTTT.

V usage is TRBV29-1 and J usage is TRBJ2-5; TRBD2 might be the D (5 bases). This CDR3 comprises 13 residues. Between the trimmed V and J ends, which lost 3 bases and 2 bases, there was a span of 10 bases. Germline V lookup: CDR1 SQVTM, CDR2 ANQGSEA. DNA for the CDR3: TGCAGCGTTGATAGGACTGTTCAAGAGACCCAGTACTTC. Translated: CSVDRTVQETQYF.

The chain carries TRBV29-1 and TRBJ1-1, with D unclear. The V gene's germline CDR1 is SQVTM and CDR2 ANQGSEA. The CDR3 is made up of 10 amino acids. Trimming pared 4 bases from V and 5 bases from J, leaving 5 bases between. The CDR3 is CSVVWTEAFF. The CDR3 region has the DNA TGCAGCGTTGTATGGACTGAAGCTTTCTTT. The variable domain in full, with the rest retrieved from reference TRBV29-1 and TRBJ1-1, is SAVISQKPSRDICQRGTSLTIQCQVDSQVTMMFWYRQQPGQSLTLIATANQGSEATYESGFVIDKFPISRPNLTFSTLTVSNMSPEDSSIYLCSVVWTEAFFGQGTRLTVV.

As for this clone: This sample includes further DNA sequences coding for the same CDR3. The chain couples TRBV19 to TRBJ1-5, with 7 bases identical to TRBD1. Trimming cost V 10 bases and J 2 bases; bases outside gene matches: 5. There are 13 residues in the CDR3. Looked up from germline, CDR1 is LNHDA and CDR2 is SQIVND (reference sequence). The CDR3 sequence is CATSGTGNQPQHF. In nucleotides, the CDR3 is TGTGCCACTTCCGGGACAGGCAATCAGCCCCAGCATTTT.

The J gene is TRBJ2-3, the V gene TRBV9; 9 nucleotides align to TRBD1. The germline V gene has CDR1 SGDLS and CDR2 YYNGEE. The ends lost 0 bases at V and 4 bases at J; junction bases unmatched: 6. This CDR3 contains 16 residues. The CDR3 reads CASSVVGQGRSDTQYF. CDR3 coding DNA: TGTGCCAGCAGCGTAGTAGGACAGGGGAGGTCAGATACGCAGTATTTT.

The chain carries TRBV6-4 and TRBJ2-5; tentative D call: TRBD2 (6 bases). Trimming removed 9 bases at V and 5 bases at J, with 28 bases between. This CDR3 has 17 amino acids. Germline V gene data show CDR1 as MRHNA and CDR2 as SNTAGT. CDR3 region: CARIKKPTRGLRETQYF. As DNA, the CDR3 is TGTGCCAGAATTAAAAAGCCAACTAGGGGACTCAGGGAGACCCAGTACTTC.

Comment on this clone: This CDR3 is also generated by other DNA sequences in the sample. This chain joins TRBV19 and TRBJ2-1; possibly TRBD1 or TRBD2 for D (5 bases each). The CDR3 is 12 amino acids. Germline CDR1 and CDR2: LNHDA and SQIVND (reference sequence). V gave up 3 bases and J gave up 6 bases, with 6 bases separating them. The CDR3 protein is CASSIGGNEQFF. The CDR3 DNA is TGTGCCAGTAGTATTGGGGGCAATGAGCAGTTCTTC.

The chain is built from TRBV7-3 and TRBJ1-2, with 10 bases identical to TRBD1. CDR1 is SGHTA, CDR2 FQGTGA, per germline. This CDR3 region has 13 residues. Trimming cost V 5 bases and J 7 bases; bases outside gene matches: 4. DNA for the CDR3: TGTGCCAGCAGCCCGACAGGGGGCCGTGGCTACACCTTC. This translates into CASSPTGGRGYTF.

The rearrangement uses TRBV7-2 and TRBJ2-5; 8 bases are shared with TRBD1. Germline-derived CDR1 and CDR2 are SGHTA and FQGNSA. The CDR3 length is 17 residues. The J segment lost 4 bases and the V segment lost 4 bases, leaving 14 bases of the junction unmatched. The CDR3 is CASSSTGQGLGRETQYF. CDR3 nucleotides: TGTGCCAGCAGCTCTACCGGACAGGGTCTCGGTCGAGAGACCCAGTACTTC.

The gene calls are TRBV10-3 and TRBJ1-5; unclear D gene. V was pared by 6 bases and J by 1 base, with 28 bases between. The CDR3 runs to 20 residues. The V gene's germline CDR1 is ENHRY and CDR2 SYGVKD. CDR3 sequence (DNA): TGTGCCATCAGCAAAGAGGCCCTCAGCGGGAGGAGTAGGAGCAATCAGCCCCAGCATTTT. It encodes CAISKEALSGRSRSNQPQHF.

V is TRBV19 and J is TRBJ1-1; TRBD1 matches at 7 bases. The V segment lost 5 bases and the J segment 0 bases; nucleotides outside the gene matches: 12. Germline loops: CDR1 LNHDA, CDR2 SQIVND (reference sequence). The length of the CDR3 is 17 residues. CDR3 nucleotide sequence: TGTGCCAGTAGTCCCGCGGACAGGCAGCTCATGAACACTGAAGCTTTCTTT. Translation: CASSPADRQLMNTEAFF. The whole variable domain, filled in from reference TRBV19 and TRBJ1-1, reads DGGITQSPKYLFRKEGQNVTLSCEQNLNHDAMYWYRQDPGQGLRLIYYSQIVNDFQKGDIAEGYSVSREKKESFPLTVTSAQKNPTAFYLCASSPADRQLMNTEAFFGQGTRLTVV.

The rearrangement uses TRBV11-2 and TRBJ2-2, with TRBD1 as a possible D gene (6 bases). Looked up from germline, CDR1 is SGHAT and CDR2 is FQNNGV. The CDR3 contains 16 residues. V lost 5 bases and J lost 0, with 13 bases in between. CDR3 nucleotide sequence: TGTGCCAGCAGCACTAGGGGGACCTCGAACACCGGGGAGCTGTTTTTT. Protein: CASSTRGTSNTGELFF.

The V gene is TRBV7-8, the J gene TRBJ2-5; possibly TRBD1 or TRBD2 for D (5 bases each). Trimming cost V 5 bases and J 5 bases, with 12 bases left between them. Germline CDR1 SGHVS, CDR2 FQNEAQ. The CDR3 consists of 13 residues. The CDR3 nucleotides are TGTGCCAGCAGCGTTGGGGGATGGGAGACCCAGTACTTC. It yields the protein CASSVGGWETQYF.

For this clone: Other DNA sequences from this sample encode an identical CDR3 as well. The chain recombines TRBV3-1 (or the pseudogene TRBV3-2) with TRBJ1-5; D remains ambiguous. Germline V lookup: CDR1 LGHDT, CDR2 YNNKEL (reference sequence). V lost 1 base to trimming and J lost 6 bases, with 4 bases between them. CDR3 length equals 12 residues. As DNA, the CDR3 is TGTGCCAGCAGCCAAGGGAGTCAGCCCCAGCATTTT. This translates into CASSQGSQPQHF.

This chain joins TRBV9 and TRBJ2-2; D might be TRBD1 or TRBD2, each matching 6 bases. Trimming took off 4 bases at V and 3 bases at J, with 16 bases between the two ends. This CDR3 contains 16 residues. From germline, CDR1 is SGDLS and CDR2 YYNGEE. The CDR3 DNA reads TGTGCCAGCAGCTTTGGGCCAGGGGAGGACACCGGGGAGCTGTTTTTT. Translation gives CASSFGPGEDTGELFF.

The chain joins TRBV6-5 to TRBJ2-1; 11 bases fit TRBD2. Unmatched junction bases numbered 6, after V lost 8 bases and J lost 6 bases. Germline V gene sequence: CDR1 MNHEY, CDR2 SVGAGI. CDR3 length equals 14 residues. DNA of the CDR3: TGTGCCAGCGGATCTAGCGGGGGGCGCAATGAGCAGTTCTTC. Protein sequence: CASGSSGGRNEQFF.

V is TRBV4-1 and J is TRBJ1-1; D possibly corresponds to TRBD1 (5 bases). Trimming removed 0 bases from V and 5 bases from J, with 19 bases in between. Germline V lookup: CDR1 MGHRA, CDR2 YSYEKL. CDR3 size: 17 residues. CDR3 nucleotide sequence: TGCGCCAGCAGCCAAGAGCAGGGAGCTATAATCGCAACTGAAGCTTTCTTT. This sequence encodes CASSQEQGAIIATEAFF.

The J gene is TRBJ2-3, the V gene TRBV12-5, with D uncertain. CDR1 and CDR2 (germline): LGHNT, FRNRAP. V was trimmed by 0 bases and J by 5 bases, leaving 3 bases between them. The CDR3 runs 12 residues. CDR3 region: CASGLVEDTQYF. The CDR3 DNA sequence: TGTGCTAGTGGTTTGGTAGAAGATACGCAGTATTTT.

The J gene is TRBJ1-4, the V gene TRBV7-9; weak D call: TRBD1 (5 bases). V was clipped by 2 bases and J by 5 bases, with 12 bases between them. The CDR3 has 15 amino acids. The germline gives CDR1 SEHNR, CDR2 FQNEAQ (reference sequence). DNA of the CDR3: TGTGCCAGCAGCTTAACGGAGGGGCCGAATGAAAAACTGTTTTTT. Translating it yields CASSLTEGPNEKLFF.